Following are 17 T cell receptor beta chains from one sample sequenced in a study of shared clonotypes between healthy human individuals. Libraries were prepared by immunoSEQ multiplex PCR; TCRdb keeps only in-frame clonotypes and omits some of them. Of approximately 320,000 clones in the sample, about nine tenths were seen once. Sequenced input: memory CD8+ T cells sorted from blood. Subset specified: CD45RO+ cells pooled with CCR7-negative TemRA cells. All receptors derive from a man younger than 30 in good health.

V is TRBV30 and J is TRBJ2-7; 7 nucleotides match TRBD2. CDR3 length equals 13 residues. The germline gives CDR1 GTSNPN, CDR2 SVGIG (reference sequence). Trimming took 4 bases from V and 4 from J; bases not matched to a gene: 7. The CDR3 sequence is CAWTSSGPYEQYF. The CDR3 nucleotides are TGTGCCTGGACATCTAGCGGACCTTACGAGCAGTACTTC.

The chain combines TRBV6-1 with TRBJ2-7; 7 bases agree with TRBD1. V gave up 2 bases and J gave up 3 bases; unmatched junction bases: 4. The germline CDR1 and CDR2 sequences are MNHNS and SASEGT. The CDR3 has 14 residues. CDR3 loop: CASSEMTGYYEQYF. The CDR3 coding sequence is TGTGCCAGCAGTGAAATGACAGGGTACTACGAGCAGTACTTC.

V gene TRBV28 combines with J gene TRBJ2-3; 7 bases are a match to TRBD1. The germline V gene has CDR1 MDHEN and CDR2 SYDVKM. Trimming took 5 bases from V and 2 from J; bases not matched to a gene: 7. This CDR3 contains 15 residues. The CDR3 loop reads CASSLLDRDTDTQYF. The CDR3 nucleotides read TGTGCCAGCAGTCTCCTCGACAGGGACACAGATACGCAGTATTTT. Based on the CDR3 plus reference TRBV28 and TRBJ2-3, the full variable domain is DVKVTQSSRYLVKRTGEKVFLECVQDMDHENMFWYRQDPGLGLRLIYFSYDVKMKEKGDIPEGYSVSREKKERFSLILESASTNQTSMYLCASSLLDRDTDTQYFGPGTRLTVL.

The rearrangement joins TRBV10-2 to TRBJ2-4, with 9 bases that match TRBD1. With V trimmed by 8 bases and J by 0 bases, 8 bases remained unmatched. The CDR3 is 16 residues long. CDR1 and CDR2 from the germline V gene are WSHSY and SAAADI. CDR3 sequence (DNA): TGCGCCAGCTCTCCTGTACAGGGGGCAGCCAAAAACATTCAGTACTTC. It codes for CASSPVQGAAKNIQYF.

Only a few counts were recorded for this clone. The J gene is TRBJ2-3, the V gene TRBV5-1; 7 bases align to TRBD2. The CDR3 runs to 15 residues. In germline, CDR1 is SGHRS, CDR2 YFSETQ. Trimming cost V 0 bases and J 1 base; bases outside gene matches: 2. The CDR3 here is CASSLAGGGTDTQYF. DNA of the CDR3: TGCGCCAGCAGCTTGGCGGGGGGAGGCACAGATACGCAGTATTTT.

The chain combines TRBV5-1 with TRBJ2-3, with TRBD2 identical over 9 bases. V dropped 2 bases and J dropped 4; count of bases not matched to a gene: 11. Per germline, CDR1 SGHRS and CDR2 YFSETQ. The CDR3 spans 17 residues. The CDR3 coding sequence is TGCGCCAGCAGCTTAACCCCGGGACTAGCTTTGGCAGATACGCAGTATTTT. This sequence encodes CASSLTPGLALADTQYF.

The chain links TRBV4-3 to TRBJ2-2; TRBD2 matches 15 bases. CDR1 and CDR2 (germline): LGHNA, YSLEER. V shed 1 base and J 7 bases; nucleotides not matched to a gene: 4. This CDR3 spans 17 amino acids. This chain's CDR3 is CASSQAPGLAGGGELFF. In DNA, the CDR3 is TGCGCCAGCAGCCAAGCCCCGGGACTAGCGGGAGGCGGGGAGCTGTTTTTT.

This rearrangement joins TRBV5-8 to TRBJ2-1; 8 bases match TRBD2. The CDR3 runs 16 residues. V was pared by 7 bases and J by 5 bases, with 14 bases of the junction left unmatched. Germline CDR1 and CDR2: SGHTS and YDEGEE. The CDR3 loop reads CASLRRGLEIDNEQFF. As DNA, the CDR3 is TGTGCCAGCCTCAGGAGGGGACTAGAAATAGACAATGAGCAGTTCTTC.

This chain uses TRBV2 with TRBJ1-2; 10 bases line up with TRBD1. V gave up 6 bases and J gave up 4 bases; unmatched junction bases: 11. CDR1 SNHLY and CDR2 FYNNEI come from the germline V gene. The CDR3 length is 16 residues. In DNA form, the CDR3 reads TGTGCCAGCAGCGCCGGGACAGGGGACTCATCCTATGGCTACACCTTC. This codes for CASSAGTGDSSYGYTF. Full variable domain (outside the CDR3, taken from reference TRBV2 and TRBJ1-2): EPEVTQTPSHQVTQMGQEVILRCVPISNHLYFYWYRQILGQKVEFLVSFYNNEISEKSEIFDDQFSVERPDGSNFTLKIRSTKLEDSAMYFCASSAGTGDSSYGYTFGSGTRLTVV.

The V and J genes are TRBV2 and TRBJ1-2, with D perhaps TRBD1 (5 bases). The germline V and J ends were trimmed by 6 bases and 2 bases, with 16 bases remaining between them. This CDR3 region has 15 residues. The germline gives CDR1 SNHLY, CDR2 FYNNEI. This CDR3 is CASSPYIGTNYGYTF. The CDR3 DNA sequence: TGTGCCAGCAGCCCGTATATAGGGACCAACTATGGCTACACCTTC.

The rearrangement joins TRBV11-3 to TRBJ2-3; the match to TRBD2 covers 7 bases. The V gene's germline CDR1 is SGHNT and CDR2 YENEEA. The V gene end was trimmed by 4 bases and the J gene end by 7 bases; junction bases not matched to a gene: 11. This CDR3 has 15 amino acids. The DNA of the CDR3 is TGTGCCAGCAGCTCCGATTACGAGGGAGGGAATACGCAGTATTTT. Protein sequence: CASSSDYEGGNTQYF.

The rearrangement uses TRBV27 and TRBJ2-1; no clear D gene. The V end was cut by 6 bases, the J end by 8 bases, with 17 bases between. The CDR3 loop spans 14 amino acids. Germline CDR1 and CDR2: MNHEY and SMNVEV (reference sequence). The DNA for the CDR3 is TGTGCCAGCAGGCAGATGTCCGTAGACGATGAGCAGTTCTTC. This encodes CASRQMSVDDEQFF.

The chain joins TRBV7-6 to TRBJ2-6, with 8 bases lining up with TRBD1. The length of the CDR3 is 18 residues. CDR1 and CDR2 from the germline V gene are SGHVS and FNYEAQ. The junction had 8 bases not matched to a gene; V was cut back by 4 bases and J by 0 bases. Here the CDR3 DNA reads TGTGCCAGCAGCTCGACAGGGGCCACCATCTCTGGGGCCAACGTCCTGACTTTC. It translates to CASSSTGATISGANVLTF. Variable domain in full (rest from reference TRBV7-6 and TRBJ2-6): GAGVSQSPRYKVTKRGQDVALRCDPISGHVSLYWYRQALGQGPEFLTYFNYEAQQDKSGLPNDRFSAERPEGSISTLTIQRTEQRDSAMYRCASSSTGATISGANVLTFGAGSRLTVL.

The chain has TRBV10-2 and TRBJ2-7, with D tentatively TRBD2 (6 bases). The CDR3 totals 14 residues. The V end lost 0 bases, the J end lost 6 bases, and 12 bases lay between the germline ends. CDR1 and CDR2 from the germline V gene are WSHSY and SAAADI. The CDR3 nucleotides are TGCGCCAGCAGTGAGTCGGAGGGAGTTAGCGAGCAGTACTTC. This encodes CASSESEGVSEQYF.

The chain carries TRBV4-1 and TRBJ1-6; TRBD1 might be the D (5 bases). The germline V gene has CDR1 MGHRA and CDR2 YSYEKL. V lost 4 bases to trimming and J lost 0 bases, with 19 bases between them. The CDR3 consists of 19 residues. CDR3 in amino acids: CASSLVDLGLSSYNSPLHF. CDR3 DNA: TGCGCCAGCAGCCTCGTGGACCTGGGGCTCAGCTCCTATAATTCACCCCTCCACTTT.

The chain combines TRBV6-6 with TRBJ1-2; D remains ambiguous. V lost 10 bases and J 8 bases, leaving 8 bases between the germline ends. The CDR3 spans 9 residues. Germline V gives CDR1 MNHNY, CDR2 SVGAGI (reference sequence). CDR3 in DNA: TGTGCCACAGACGGCGGCTACACCTTC. It is translated as CATDGGYTF.

The chain is built from TRBV4-1 and TRBJ2-7; 11 nucleotides agree with TRBD2. Per germline, CDR1 MGHRA and CDR2 YSYEKL. This CDR3 has 15 amino acids. V shed 3 bases, J shed 2 bases, and the junction held 3 bases outside the gene matches. The CDR3 DNA is TGCGCCAGCAGCCAGGGGGGACTAGCGGCCTACGAGCAGTACTTC. This sequence encodes CASSQGGLAAYEQYF.